Below, 13 T cell receptor beta chains from the same sample are listed, as sequenced in a study of neoadjuvant anti-PD-1 for oral cavity cancer. Clones were read by immunoSEQ multiplex PCR, and TCRdb kept only the in-frame ones, dropping some. Of 15,000 to 20,000 clones listed, about 59% were seen once; the top ten hold 2.6%. The sequencing used PBMCs, collected before nivolumab (anti-PD-1) treatment. These receptors all come from a person between 40 and 79 years old with oral cavity squamous cell carcinoma.

The chain carries TRBV29-1 and TRBJ2-5; no clear D gene. The length of the CDR3 is 15 residues. Germline loops: CDR1 SQVTM, CDR2 ANQGSEA. Trimming removed 7 bases from V and 5 bases from J, with 23 bases in between. The CDR3 region is CSARPFSAGMETQYF. The CDR3 DNA sequence: TGCAGCGCCCGCCCTTTCTCGGCCGGCATGGAGACCCAGTACTTC.

The chain carries TRBV2 and TRBJ1-5; a weak D match, TRBD1 (5 bases). The V and J ends lost 7 bases and 6 bases respectively, with 13 bases between them. The CDR3 covers 13 residues. Looked up from germline, CDR1 is SNHLY and CDR2 is FYNNEI. CDR3 bases: TGTGCCAGCACCTCGGGGGGGTTTCAGCCCCAGCATTTT. Protein: CASTSGGFQPQHF.

The chain joins TRBV15 to TRBJ2-1, with 8 bases matching TRBD1. V dropped 4 bases and J dropped 7; count of bases not matched to a gene: 3. This CDR3 contains 13 residues. Looked up from germline, CDR1 is LNHNV and CDR2 is YYDKDF (reference sequence). The CDR3: CATSTNRGNEQFF. CDR3 DNA: TGTGCCACCAGCACGAACAGGGGGAATGAGCAGTTCTTC.

This sequence joins TRBV20-1 and TRBJ1-1; D is unresolved. CDR1 is DFQATT, CDR2 SNEGSKA, per germline (reference sequence). This CDR3 has 11 residues. V shed 6 bases and J shed 0 bases, with 5 bases lying between them. CDR3 DNA: TGCAGTGCCAAACTGAACACTGAAGCTTTCTTT. Encoded protein: CSAKLNTEAFF.

J is TRBJ2-5 and V is TRBV7-6; D tentatively reads TRBD1 or TRBD2 (5 bases each). There are 13 residues in the CDR3. V shed 3 bases and J shed 4 bases, with 9 bases lying between them. Germline CDR1 reads SGHVS; CDR2 reads FNYEAQ. This CDR3 is CASSLGVRETQYF. The CDR3 DNA sequence: TGTGCCAGCAGCTTGGGGGTGCGAGAGACCCAGTACTTC. The complete variable domain, with remaining parts taken from reference TRBV7-6 and TRBJ2-5, reads GAGVSQSPRYKVTKRGQDVALRCDPISGHVSLYWYRQALGQGPEFLTYFNYEAQQDKSGLPNDRFSAERPEGSISTLTIQRTEQRDSAMYRCASSLGVRETQYFGPGTRLLVL.

This rearrangement joins TRBV19 to TRBJ2-1, with TRBD2 matching 10 bases. V trimming: 7 bases; J trimming: 4 bases; junction bases outside the gene matches: 4. The CDR3 sequence is 14 residues long. Per germline, CDR1 LNHDA and CDR2 SQIVND (reference sequence). For the CDR3, the DNA is TGTGCCAGTAACCAGCGGGAGGGGTACAATGAGCAGTTCTTC. Protein: CASNQREGYNEQFF.

The chain couples TRBV5-1 to TRBJ2-1; D possibly corresponds to TRBD2 (5 bases). Germline V lookup: CDR1 SGHRS, CDR2 YFSETQ. With 0 bases removed from V and 9 bases from J, the gap between germline ends came to 16 bases. The CDR3 length is 15 residues. DNA for the CDR3: TGCGCCAGCAGCTTGGCGGTTGGCGGGCAAGGTGAGCAGTTCTTC. It yields the protein CASSLAVGGQGEQFF.

The chain employs TRBV2 and TRBJ1-1; D ambiguous. The CDR3 consists of 13 residues. Trimming removed 4 bases at V and 0 bases at J, with 6 bases between. Germline CDR1 is SNHLY and CDR2 is FYNNEI. CDR3 sequence reads: CASSGQVNTEAFF. CDR3 in DNA: TGTGCCAGCAGTGGTCAGGTGAACACTGAAGCTTTCTTT.

The CDR3: CASSLGGANEKLFF. CDR3 DNA sequence: TGCGCCAGCAGCTTGGGAGGGGCTAATGAAAAACTGTTTTTT. J is TRBJ1-4 and V is TRBV5-1; D might be TRBD1 (5 bases). V was clipped by 0 bases and J by 3 bases, with 6 bases between them. Germline V gives CDR1 SGHRS, CDR2 YFSETQ. The CDR3 extends over 14 amino acids.

The chain has TRBV7-6 and TRBJ1-4; D unresolved. The germline V and J ends were trimmed by 1 base and 4 bases, with 10 bases remaining between them. CDR3 size: 15 residues. Germline lookup yields CDR1 SGHVS and CDR2 FNYEAQ. In DNA, the CDR3 is TGTGCCAGCAGCTTAGAGAGCCAGCTTAATGAAAAACTGTTTTTT. Translating gives CASSLESQLNEKLFF.

The CDR3 coding sequence is TGTGCCAGCAGCTTTAGACAGAAGAGTAGTGAAAAACTGTTTTTT. Protein sequence: CASSFRQKSSEKLFF. The chain couples TRBV7-2 to TRBJ1-4, with D perhaps TRBD1 (5 bases). The CDR3 loop spans 15 amino acids. Trimming took off 3 bases at V and 7 bases at J, with 15 bases between the two ends. The V gene's germline CDR1 is SGHTA and CDR2 FQGNSA.

The J gene is TRBJ2-7, the V gene TRBV29-1; 10 nucleotides match TRBD2. Germline-derived CDR1 and CDR2 are SQVTM and ANQGSEA. J gave up 1 base and V 7 bases, and 4 bases lay outside the gene matches. This CDR3 has 13 residues. The CDR3 loop reads CSGELAGSYEQYF. DNA of the CDR3: TGCAGCGGAGAACTAGCGGGATCCTACGAGCAGTACTTC.

The chain joins TRBV6-1 to TRBJ1-4; 7 bases map to TRBD1. The ends lost 2 bases at V and 7 bases at J; junction bases unmatched: 7. Germline CDR1 is MNHNS and CDR2 is SASEGT. The length of the CDR3 is 15 residues. Here the CDR3 DNA reads TGTGCCAGCAGTGAAACAGGGGTTGGAGGTGAAAAACTGTTTTTT. Protein sequence: CASSETGVGGEKLFF.